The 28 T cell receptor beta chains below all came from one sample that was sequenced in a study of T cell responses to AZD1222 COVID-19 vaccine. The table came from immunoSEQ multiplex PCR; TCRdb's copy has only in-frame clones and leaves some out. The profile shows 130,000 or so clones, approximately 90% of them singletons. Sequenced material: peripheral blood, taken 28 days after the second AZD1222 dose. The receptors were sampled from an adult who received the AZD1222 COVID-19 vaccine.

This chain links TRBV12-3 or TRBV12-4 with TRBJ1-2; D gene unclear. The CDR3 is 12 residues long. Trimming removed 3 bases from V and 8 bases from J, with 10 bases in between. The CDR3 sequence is CASSLSDGGYTF. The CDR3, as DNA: TGTGCCAGCAGTTTGTCCGACGGCGGCTACACCTTC.

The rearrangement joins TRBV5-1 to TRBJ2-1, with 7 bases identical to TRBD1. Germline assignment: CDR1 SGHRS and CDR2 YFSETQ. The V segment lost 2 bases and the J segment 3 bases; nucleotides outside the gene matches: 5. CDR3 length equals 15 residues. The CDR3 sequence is CASSFSGTVYNEQFF. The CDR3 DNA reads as TGCGCCAGCAGCTTTTCCGGGACAGTCTACAATGAGCAGTTCTTC.

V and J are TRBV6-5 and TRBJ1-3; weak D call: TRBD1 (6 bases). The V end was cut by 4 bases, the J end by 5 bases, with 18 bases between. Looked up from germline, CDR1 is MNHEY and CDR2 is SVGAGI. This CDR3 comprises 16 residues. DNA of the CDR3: TGTGCCAGCAGTTTCATCTCAGGACAGTTGAGAAACACCATATATTTT. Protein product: CASSFISGQLRNTIYF.

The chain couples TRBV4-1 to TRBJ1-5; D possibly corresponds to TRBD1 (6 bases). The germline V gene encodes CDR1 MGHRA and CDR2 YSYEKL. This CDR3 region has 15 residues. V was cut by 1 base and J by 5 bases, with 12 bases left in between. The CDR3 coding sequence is TGCGCCAGCAGCCAAGTGGGTCAGGGGTATCAGCCCCAGCATTTT. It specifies CASSQVGQGYQPQHF.

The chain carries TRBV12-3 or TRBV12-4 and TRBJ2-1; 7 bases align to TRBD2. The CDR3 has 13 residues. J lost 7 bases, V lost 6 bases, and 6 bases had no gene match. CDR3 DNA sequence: TGTGCCAGCAGCCCGCGGGGGAGGAATGAGCAGTTCTTC. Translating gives CASSPRGRNEQFF.

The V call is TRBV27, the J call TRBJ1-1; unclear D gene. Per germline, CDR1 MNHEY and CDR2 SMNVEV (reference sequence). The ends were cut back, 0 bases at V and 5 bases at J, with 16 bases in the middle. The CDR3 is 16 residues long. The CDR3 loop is CASSLSVHEGRTEAFF. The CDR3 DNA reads TGTGCCAGCAGTTTATCAGTCCACGAAGGTCGGACTGAAGCTTTCTTT.

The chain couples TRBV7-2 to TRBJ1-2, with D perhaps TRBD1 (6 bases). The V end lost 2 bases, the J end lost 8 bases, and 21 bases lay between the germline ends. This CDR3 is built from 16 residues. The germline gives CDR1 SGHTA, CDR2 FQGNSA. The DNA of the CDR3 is TGTGCCAGCAGCTTAATCGGGGGCGCGGGTCGGATCGGCTACACCTTC. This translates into CASSLIGGAGRIGYTF.

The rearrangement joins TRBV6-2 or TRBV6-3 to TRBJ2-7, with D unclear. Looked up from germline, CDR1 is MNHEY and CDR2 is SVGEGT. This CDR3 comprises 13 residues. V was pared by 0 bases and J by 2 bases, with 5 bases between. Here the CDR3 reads CASSYSVPYEQYF. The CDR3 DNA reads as TGTGCCAGCAGTTACTCGGTACCCTACGAGCAGTACTTC.

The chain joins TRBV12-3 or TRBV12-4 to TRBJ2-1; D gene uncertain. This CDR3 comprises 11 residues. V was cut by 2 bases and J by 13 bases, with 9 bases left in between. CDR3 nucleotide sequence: TGTGCCAGCAGTTTATGGGCCCCCCAGTTCTTC. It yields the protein CASSLWAPQFF.

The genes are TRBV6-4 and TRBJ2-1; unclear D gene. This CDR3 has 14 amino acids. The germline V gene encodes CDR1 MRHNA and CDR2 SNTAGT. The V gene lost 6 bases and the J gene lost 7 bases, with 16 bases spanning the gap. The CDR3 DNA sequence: TGTGCCAGCAGCCCAGAACACGGCGGAAATGAGCAGTTCTTC. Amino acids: CASSPEHGGNEQFF.

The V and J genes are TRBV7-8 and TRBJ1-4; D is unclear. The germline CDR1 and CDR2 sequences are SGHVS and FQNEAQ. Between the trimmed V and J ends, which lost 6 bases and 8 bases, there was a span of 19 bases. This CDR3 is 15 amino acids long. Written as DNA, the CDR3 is TGTGCCAGCAGTCCCGATCCCACTCGGAGGGAAAAACTGTTTTTT. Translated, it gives CASSPDPTRREKLFF.

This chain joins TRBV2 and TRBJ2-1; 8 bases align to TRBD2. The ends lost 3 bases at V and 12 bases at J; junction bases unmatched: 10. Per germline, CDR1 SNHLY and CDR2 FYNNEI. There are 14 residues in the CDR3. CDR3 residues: CASSDGLAGQVQFF. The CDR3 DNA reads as TGTGCCAGCAGTGATGGGCTAGCGGGCCAGGTGCAGTTCTTC.

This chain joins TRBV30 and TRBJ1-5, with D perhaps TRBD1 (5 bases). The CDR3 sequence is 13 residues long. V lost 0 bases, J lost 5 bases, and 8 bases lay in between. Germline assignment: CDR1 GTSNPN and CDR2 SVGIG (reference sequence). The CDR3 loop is CAWSVSGDQPQHF. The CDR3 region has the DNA TGTGCCTGGAGTGTATCGGGGGATCAGCCCCAGCATTTT.

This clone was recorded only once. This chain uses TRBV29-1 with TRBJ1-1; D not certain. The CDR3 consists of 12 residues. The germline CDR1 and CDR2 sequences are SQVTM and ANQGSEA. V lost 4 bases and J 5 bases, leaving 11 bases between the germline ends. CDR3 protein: CSVGVSSTEAFF. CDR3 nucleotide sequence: TGCAGCGTTGGAGTCTCCTCGACTGAAGCTTTCTTT.

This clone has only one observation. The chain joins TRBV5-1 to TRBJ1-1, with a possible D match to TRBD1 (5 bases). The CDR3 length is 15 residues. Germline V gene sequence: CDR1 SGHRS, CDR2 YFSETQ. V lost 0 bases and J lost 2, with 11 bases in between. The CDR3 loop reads CASSLGGGINTEAFF. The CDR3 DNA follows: TGCGCCAGCAGCTTGGGTGGGGGGATCAACACTGAAGCTTTCTTT.

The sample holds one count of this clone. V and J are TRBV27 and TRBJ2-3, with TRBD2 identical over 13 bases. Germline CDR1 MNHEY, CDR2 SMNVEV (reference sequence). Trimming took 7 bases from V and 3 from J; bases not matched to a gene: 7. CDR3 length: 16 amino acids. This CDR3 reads CASKTSGRRGTDTQYF. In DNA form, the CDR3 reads TGTGCCAGCAAGACTAGCGGGAGGAGGGGGACAGATACGCAGTATTTT.

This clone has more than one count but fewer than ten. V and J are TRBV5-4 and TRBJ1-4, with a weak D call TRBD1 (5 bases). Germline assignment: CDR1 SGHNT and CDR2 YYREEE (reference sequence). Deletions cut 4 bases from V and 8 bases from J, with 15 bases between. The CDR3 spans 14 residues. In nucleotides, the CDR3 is TGTGCCAGCAGCCTCGGGGGTCTGAACGAAAAACTGTTTTTT. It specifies CASSLGGLNEKLFF. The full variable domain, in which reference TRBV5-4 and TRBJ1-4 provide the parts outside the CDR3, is ETGVTQSPTHLIKTRGQQVTLRCSSQSGHNTVSWYQQALGQGPQFIFQYYREEENGRGNFPPRFSGLQFPNYSSELNVNALELDDSALYLCASSLGGLNEKLFFGSGTQLSVL.

CDR3 coding DNA: TGTGCCAGTAGTAAAAGTGGGACTAGGAAAGGGAATGAGCAGTTCTTC. Translated, it gives CASSKSGTRKGNEQFF. The chain uses TRBV19 and TRBJ2-1, with 8 bases identical to TRBD2. V lost 4 bases and J lost 7; bases outside the gene matches: 12. The germline V gene encodes CDR1 LNHDA and CDR2 SQIVND (reference sequence). The CDR3 is 16 residues long.

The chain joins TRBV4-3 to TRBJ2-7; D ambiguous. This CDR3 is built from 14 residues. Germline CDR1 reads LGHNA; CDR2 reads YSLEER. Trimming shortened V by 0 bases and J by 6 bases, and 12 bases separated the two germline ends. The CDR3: CASSQDGSTSEQYF. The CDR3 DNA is TGCGCCAGCAGCCAAGATGGATCGACATCCGAGCAGTACTTC.

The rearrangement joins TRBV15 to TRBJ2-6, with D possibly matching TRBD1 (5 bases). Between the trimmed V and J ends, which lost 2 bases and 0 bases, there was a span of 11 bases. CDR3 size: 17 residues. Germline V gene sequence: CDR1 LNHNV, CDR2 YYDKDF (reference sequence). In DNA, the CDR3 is TGTGCCACCAGCAGAAGGGGCGGAACCTCTGGGGCCAACGTCCTGACTTTC. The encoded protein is CATSRRGGTSGANVLTF.

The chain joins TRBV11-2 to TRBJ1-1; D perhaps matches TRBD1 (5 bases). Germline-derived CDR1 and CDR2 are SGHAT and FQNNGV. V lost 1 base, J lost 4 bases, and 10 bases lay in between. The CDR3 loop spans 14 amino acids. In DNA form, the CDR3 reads TGTGCCAGCAGCTTAGCGGGGGGGTCCACTGAAGCTTTCTTT. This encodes CASSLAGGSTEAFF.

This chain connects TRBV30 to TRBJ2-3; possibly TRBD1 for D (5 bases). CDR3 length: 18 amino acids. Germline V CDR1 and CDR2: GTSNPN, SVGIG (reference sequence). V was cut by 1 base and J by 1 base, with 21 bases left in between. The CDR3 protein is CAWSGNRQQVWGTDTQYF. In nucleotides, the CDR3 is TGTGCCTGGAGTGGGAATCGACAACAGGTGTGGGGCACAGATACGCAGTATTTT.

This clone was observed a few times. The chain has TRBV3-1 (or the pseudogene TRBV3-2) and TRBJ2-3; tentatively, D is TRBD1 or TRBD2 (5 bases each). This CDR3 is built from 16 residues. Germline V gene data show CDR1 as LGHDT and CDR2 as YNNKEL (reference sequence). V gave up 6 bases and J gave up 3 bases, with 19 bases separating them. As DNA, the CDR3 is TGTGCCAGCAGTCTTGTTATGGGCTGGGGGACAGATACGCAGTATTTT. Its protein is CASSLVMGWGTDTQYF.

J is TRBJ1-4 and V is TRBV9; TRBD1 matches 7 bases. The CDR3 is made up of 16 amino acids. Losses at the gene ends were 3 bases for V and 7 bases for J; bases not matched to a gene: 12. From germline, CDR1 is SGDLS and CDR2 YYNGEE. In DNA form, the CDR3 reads TGTGCCAGCAGCGAAGACAGGGCCCCCGGCAGTGAAAAACTGTTTTTT. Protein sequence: CASSEDRAPGSEKLFF.

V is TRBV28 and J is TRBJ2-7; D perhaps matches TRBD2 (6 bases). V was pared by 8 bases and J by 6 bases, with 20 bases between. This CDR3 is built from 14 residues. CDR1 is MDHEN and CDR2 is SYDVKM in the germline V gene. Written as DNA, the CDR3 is TGTGCCAGCGTGGGCCCCTCACTCGGGAGCGAGCAGTACTTC. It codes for CASVGPSLGSEQYF. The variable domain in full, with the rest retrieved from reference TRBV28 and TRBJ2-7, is DVKVTQSSRYLVKRTGEKVFLECVQDMDHENMFWYRQDPGLGLRLIYFSYDVKMKEKGDIPEGYSVSREKKERFSLILESASTNQTSMYLCASVGPSLGSEQYFGPGTRLTVT.

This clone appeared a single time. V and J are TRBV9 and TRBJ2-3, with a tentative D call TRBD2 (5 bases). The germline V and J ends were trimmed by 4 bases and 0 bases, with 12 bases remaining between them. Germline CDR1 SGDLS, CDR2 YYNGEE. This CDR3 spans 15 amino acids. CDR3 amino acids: CASSRGSGSTDTQYF. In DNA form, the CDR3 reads TGTGCCAGCAGCCGTGGGAGCGGAAGCACAGATACGCAGTATTTT. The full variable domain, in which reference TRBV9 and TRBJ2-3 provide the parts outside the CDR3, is DSGVTQTPKHLITATGQRVTLRCSPRSGDLSVYWYQQSLDQGLQFLIQYYNGEERAKGNILERFSAQQFPDLHSELNLSSLELGDSALYFCASSRGSGSTDTQYFGPGTRLTVL.

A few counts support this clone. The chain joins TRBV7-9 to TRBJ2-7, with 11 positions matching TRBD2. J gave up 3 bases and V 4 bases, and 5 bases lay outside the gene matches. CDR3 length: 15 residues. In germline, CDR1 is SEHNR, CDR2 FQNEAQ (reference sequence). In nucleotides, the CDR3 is TGTGCCAGCAGCTATACTAGCGGGGGATTCTACGAGCAGTACTTC. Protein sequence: CASSYTSGGFYEQYF.

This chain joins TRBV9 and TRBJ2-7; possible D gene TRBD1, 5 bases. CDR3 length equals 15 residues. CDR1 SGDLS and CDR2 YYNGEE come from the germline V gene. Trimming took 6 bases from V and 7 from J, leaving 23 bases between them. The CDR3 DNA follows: TGTGCCAGCACTGGTCAGGGCCTGTCTTCGGAGGAGCAGTACTTC. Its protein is CASTGQGLSSEEQYF.